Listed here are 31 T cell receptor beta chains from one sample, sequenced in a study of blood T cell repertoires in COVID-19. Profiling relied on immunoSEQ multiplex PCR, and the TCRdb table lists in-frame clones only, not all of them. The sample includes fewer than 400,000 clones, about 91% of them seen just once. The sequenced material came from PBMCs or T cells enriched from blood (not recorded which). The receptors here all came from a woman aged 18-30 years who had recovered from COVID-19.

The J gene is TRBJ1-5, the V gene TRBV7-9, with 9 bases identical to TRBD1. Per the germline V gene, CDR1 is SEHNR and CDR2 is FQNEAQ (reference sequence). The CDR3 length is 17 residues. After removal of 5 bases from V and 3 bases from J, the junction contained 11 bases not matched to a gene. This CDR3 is CASSPPGTGSDNQPQHF. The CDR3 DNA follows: TGTGCCAGCAGCCCACCCGGGACAGGGTCGGACAATCAGCCCCAGCATTTT. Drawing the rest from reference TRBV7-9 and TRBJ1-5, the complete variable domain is DTGVSQNPRHKITKRGQNVTFRCDPISEHNRLYWYRQTLGQGPEFLTYFQNEAQLEKSRLLSDRFSAERPKGSFSTLEIQRTEQGDSAMYLCASSPPGTGSDNQPQHFGDGTRLSIL.

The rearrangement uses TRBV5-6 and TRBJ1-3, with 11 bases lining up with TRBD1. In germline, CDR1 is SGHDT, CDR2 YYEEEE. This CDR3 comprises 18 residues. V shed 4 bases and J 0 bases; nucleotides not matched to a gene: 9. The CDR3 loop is CASSHGDRGAISGNTIYF. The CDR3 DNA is TGTGCCAGCAGCCATGGGGACAGGGGGGCAATCTCTGGAAACACCATATATTTT.

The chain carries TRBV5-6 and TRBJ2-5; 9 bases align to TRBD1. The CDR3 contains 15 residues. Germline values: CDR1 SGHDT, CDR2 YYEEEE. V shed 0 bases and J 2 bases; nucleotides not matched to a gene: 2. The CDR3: CASSLEDRGQETQYF. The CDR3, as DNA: TGTGCCAGCAGCTTGGAGGACAGGGGTCAAGAGACCCAGTACTTC.

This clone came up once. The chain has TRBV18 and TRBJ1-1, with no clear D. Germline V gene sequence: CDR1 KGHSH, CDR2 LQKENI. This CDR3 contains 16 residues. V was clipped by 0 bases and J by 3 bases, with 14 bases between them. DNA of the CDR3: TGTGCCAGCTCACCACCGGCGGGCAGTCAGGACACTGAAGCTTTCTTT. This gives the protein CASSPPAGSQDTEAFF. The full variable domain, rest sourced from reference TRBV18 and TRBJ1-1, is NAGVMQNPRHLVRRRGQEARLRCSPMKGHSHVYWYRQLPEEGLKFMVYLQKENIIDESGMPKERFSAEFPKEGPSILRIQQVVRGDSAAYFCASSPPAGSQDTEAFFGQGTRLTVV.

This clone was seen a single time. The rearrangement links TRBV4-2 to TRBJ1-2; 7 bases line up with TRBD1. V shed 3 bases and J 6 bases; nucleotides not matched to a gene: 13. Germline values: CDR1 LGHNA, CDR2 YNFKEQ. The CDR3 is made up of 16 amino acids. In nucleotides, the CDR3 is TGTGCCAGCAGCCATACAATGCCGAGGGGGCGTGATGGCTACACCTTC. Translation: CASSHTMPRGRDGYTF.

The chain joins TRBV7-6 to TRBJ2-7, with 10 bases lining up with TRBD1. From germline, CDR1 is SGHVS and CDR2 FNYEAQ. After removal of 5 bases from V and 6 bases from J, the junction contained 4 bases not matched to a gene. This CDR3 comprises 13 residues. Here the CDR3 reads CASSRDRGGEQYF. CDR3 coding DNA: TGTGCCAGCAGCCGGGACAGGGGTGGCGAGCAGTACTTC.

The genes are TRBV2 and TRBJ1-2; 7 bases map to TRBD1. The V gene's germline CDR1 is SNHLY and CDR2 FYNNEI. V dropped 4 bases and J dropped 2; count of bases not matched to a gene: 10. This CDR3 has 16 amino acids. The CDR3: CASSGDSPILNYGYTF. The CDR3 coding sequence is TGTGCCAGCAGTGGGGACAGCCCGATTTTAAACTATGGCTACACCTTC.

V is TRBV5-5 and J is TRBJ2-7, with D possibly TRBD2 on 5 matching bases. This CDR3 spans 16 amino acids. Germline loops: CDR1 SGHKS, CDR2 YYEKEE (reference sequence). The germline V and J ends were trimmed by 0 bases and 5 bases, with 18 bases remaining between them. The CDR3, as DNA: TGTGCCAGCAGCTTGGAGGGAAGGAGGAAGGCCGACGAGCAGTACTTC. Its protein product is CASSLEGRRKADEQYF.

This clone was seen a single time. The CDR3 DNA follows: TGTGCCAGCAGCTTTAAGACAGAGAGCACAGATACGCAGTATTTT. This sequence encodes CASSFKTESTDTQYF. This rearrangement joins TRBV7-9 to TRBJ2-3, with D maybe TRBD1 (5 bases). Germline V gives CDR1 SEHNR, CDR2 FQNEAQ (reference sequence). The length of the CDR3 is 15 residues. Trimming removed 3 bases at V and 0 bases at J, with 10 bases between.

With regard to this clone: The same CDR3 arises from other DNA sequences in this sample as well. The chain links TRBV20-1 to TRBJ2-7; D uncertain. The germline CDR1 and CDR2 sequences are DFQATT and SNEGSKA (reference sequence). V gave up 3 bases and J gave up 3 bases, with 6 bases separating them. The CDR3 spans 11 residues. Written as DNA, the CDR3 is TGCAGTGCTAGGCCAGTCTACGAGCAGTACTTC. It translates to CSARPVYEQYF.

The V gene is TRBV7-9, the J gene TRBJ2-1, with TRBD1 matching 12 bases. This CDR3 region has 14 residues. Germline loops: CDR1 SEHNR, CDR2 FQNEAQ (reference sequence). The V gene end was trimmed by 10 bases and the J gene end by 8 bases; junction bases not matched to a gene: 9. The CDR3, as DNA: TGTGCCATCCGAGGGACAGGGGGCCTGGATGAGCAGTTCTTC. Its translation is CAIRGTGGLDEQFF.

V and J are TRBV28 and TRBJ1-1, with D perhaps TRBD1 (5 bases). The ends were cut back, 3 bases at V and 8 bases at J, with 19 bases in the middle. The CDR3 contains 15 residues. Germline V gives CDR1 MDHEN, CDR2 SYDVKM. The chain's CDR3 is CASSFTEVRGKEAFF. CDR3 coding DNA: TGTGCCAGCAGTTTCACAGAGGTACGGGGGAAGGAAGCTTTCTTT.

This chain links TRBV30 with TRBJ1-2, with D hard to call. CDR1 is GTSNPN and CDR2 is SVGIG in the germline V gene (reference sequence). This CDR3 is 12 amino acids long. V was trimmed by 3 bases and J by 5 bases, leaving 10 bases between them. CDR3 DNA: TGTGCCTGGAGCCTCGGGTCGTATGGCTACACCTTC. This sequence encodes CAWSLGSYGYTF.

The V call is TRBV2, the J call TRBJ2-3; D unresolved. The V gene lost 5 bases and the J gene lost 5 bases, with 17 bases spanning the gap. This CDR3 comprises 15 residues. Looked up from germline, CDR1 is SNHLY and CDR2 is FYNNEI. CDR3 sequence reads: CASSSAATVRDTQYF. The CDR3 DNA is TGTGCCAGCAGTTCGGCGGCTACGGTGAGAGATACGCAGTATTTT.

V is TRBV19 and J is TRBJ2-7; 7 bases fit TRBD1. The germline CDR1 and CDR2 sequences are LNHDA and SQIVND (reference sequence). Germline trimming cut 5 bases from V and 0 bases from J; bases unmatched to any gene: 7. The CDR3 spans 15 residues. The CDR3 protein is CASSSRTGSSYEQYF. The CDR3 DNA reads TGTGCCAGTAGTTCCCGGACAGGATCCTCCTACGAGCAGTACTTC.

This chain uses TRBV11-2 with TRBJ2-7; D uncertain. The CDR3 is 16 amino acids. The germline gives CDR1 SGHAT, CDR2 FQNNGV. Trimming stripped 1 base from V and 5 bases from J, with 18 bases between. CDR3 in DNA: TGTGCCAGCAGCTTAGGCTGGGCCGGTACGGTTGACGAGCAGTACTTC. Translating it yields CASSLGWAGTVDEQYF.

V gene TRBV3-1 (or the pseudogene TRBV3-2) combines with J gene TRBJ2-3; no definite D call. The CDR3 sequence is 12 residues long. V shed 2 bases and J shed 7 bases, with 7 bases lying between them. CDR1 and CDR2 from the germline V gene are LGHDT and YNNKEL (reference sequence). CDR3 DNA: TGTGCCAGCAGCCAACTAGGAAATACGCAGTATTTT. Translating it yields CASSQLGNTQYF.

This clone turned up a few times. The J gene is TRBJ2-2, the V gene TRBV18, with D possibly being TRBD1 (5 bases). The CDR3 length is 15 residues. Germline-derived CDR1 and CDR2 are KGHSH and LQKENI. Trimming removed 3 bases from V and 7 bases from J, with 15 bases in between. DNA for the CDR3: TGTGCCAGCTCACCCAACCATGGACAAAACGGGGAGCTGTTTTTT. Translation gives CASSPNHGQNGELFF.

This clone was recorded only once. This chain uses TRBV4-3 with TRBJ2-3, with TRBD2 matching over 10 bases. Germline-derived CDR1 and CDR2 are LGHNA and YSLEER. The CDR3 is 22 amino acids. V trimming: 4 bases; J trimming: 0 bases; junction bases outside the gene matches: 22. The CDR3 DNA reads TGCGCCAGCAGCCCCCAAGTGATCGTGAGCGGGAGGGAAAGGACTAGCACAGATACGCAGTATTTT. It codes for CASSPQVIVSGRERTSTDTQYF.

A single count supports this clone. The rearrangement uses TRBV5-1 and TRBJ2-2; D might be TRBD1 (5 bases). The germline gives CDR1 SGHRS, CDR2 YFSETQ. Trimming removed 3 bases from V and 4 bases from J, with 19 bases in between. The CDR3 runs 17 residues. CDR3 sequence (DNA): TGCGCCAGCAGCTCCCCAAGGGCAGGGAAGGGCACCGGGGAGCTGTTTTTT. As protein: CASSSPRAGKGTGELFF.

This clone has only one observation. As DNA, the CDR3 is TGTGCCAGCAGCTATCAGGGGGAGCAGTACTTC. It is translated as CASSYQGEQYF. This sequence joins TRBV5-4 and TRBJ2-7; the D gene is possibly TRBD1 (6 bases). CDR1 and CDR2 from the germline V gene are SGHNT and YYREEE (reference sequence). The V gene lost 3 bases and the J gene lost 7 bases, with 8 bases spanning the gap. CDR3 size: 11 residues.

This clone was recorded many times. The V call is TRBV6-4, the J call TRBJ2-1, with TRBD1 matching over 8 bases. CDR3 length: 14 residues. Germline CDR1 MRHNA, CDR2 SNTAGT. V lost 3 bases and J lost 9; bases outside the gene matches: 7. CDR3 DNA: TGTGCCAGCAGTGATAAACAGGGGGTTGCTGAGCAGTTCTTC. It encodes CASSDKQGVAEQFF.

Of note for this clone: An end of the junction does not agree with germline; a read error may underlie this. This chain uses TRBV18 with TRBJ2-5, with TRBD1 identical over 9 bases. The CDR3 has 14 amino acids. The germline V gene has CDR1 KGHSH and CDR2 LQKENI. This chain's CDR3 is CASSNTDHRDRDNF. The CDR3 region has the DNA TGTGCCAGCTCGAATACCGACCACCGGGACAGGGATAACTTC.

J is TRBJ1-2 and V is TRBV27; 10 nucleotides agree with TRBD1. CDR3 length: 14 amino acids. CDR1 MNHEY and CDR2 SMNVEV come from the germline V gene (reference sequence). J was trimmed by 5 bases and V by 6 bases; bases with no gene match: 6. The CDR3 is CASSPRTGGYGYTF. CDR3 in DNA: TGTGCCAGCAGCCCAAGGACAGGGGGTTATGGCTACACCTTC.

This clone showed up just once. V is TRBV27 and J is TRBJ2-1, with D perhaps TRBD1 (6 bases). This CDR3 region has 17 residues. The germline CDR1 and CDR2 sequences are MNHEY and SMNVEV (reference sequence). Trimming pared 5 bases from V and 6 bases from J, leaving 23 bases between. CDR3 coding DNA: TGTGCCAGCAGTCCAGACAGGCTAGTCCCATCCAGCAATGAGCAGTTCTTC. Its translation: CASSPDRLVPSSNEQFF.

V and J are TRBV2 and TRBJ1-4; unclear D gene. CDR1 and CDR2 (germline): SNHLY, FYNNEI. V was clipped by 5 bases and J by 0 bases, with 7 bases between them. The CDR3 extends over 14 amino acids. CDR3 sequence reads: CASSRRATNEKLFF. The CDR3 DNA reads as TGTGCCAGCAGTCGACGGGCAACTAATGAAAAACTGTTTTTT.

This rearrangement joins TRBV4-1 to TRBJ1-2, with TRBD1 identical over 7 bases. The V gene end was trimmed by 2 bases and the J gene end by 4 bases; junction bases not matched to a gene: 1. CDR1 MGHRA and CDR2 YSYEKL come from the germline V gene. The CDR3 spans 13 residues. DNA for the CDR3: TGCGCCAGCAGCCAAAGGACAGGCTATGGCTACACCTTC. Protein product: CASSQRTGYGYTF.

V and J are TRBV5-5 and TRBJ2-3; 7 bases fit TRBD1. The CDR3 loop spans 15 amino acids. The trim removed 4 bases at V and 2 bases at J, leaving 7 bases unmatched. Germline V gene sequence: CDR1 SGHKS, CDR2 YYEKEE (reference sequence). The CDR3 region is CASSTRQGTTDTQYF. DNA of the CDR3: TGTGCCAGCAGCACACGACAGGGCACCACAGATACGCAGTATTTT.

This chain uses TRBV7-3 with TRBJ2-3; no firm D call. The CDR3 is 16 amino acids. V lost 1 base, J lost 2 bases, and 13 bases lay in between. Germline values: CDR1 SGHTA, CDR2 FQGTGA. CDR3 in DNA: TGTGCCAGCAGCTTAAGGGTTCCGGAGAACACAGATACGCAGTATTTT. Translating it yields CASSLRVPENTDTQYF.

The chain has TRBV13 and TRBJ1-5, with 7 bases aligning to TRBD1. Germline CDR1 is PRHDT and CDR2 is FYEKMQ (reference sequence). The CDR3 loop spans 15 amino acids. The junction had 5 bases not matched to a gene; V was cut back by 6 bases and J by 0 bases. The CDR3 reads CASSSRTGSNQPQHF. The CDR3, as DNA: TGTGCCAGCAGTTCAAGGACAGGTAGCAATCAGCCCCAGCATTTT. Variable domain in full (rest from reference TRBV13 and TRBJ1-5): AAGVIQSPRHLIKEKRETATLKCYPIPRHDTVYWYQQGPGQDPQFLISFYEKMQSDKGSIPDRFSAQQFSDYHSELNMSSLELGDSALYFCASSSRTGSNQPQHFGDGTRLSIL.

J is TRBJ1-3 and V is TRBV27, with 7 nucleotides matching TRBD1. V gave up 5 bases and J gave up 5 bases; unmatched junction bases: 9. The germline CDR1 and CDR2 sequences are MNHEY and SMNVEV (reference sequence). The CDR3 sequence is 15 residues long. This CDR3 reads CASSPTWDSRNTIYF. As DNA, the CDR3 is TGTGCCAGCAGTCCAACTTGGGACAGTAGAAACACCATATATTTT.